These T cell receptor beta chains were read from a single sample in a study of T cell responses to AZD1222 COVID-19 vaccine. Sequenced by immunoSEQ multiplex PCR; TCRdb stores in-frame clones only, minus some. The profile shows over 150,000 clones, 85% to 90% of them singletons. The sequencing used peripheral blood, collected 28 days after the second AZD1222 dose. The receptors originated from an adult who received the AZD1222 COVID-19 vaccine. Each CDR3 is given with its conserved first and last residue. D genes are given only for firm matches. Part of the rows lack a size; the others show once, few, many or a class for expanded clones.

size	V	J	D	length	CDR3	DNA
NA	TRBV7-9	TRBJ1-6	NA	13	CASSWEGNSPLHF	TGTGCCAGCAGCTGGGAGGGTAATTCACCCCTCCACTTT
NA	TRBV12-3/TRBV12-4	TRBJ2-1	NA	13	CASSRGGRTEQFF	TGTGCCAGCAGCCGAGGCGGACGGACCGAGCAGTTCTTC
NA	TRBV2	TRBJ2-3	TRBD2	18	CASSGTSGGYVSTDTQYF	TGTGCCAGCAGTGGTACTAGCGGGGGGTACGTAAGCACAGATACGCAGTATTTT
NA	TRBV9	TRBJ2-3	TRBD2	16	CASSVIAGGRTDTQYF	TGTGCCAGCAGCGTTATAGCGGGGGGGCGGACAGATACGCAGTATTTT
NA	TRBV18	TRBJ1-3	TRBD1	15	CASSPGQGSGNTIYF	TGTGCCAGCTCACCCGGACAGGGCTCTGGAAACACCATATATTTT
NA	TRBV2	TRBJ1-1	NA	13	CASANAPGMVGFF	TGTGCCAGCGCGAACGCACCGGGCATGGTGGGTTTCTTT
NA	TRBV2	TRBJ1-6	NA	15	CASSLQRSYNSPLHF	TGTGCCAGCAGCCTCCAACGCTCCTATAATTCACCCCTCCACTTT
NA	TRBV30	TRBJ2-7	NA	11	CAWASLYEQYF	TGTGCCTGGGCCTCTCTCTACGAGCAGTACTTC
medium-sized	TRBV5-1	TRBJ1-3	NA	16	CASSLDKSYSGNTIYF	TGCGCCAGCAGCTTGGATAAGTCCTACTCTGGAAACACCATATATTTT
once	TRBV25-1	TRBJ1-2	NA	12	CASRQGYYGYTF	TGTGCCAGCAGACAGGGCTACTATGGCTACACCTTC
NA	TRBV5-6	TRBJ1-5	NA	17	CASNLDQTANSNQPQHF	TGTGCCAGCAACCTAGATCAGACAGCTAATAGCAATCAGCCCCAGCATTTT
few	TRBV4-2	TRBJ1-2	TRBD1	17	CASSQDRDRSFRYGYTF	TGTGCCAGCAGCCAAGATCGGGACAGGTCTTTTCGGTATGGCTACACCTTC
NA	TRBV27	TRBJ1-5	NA	13	CASSYGPVEPQHF	TGTGCCAGCAGTTACGGTCCTGTGGAGCCCCAGCATTTT
NA	TRBV3-1/TRBV3-2	TRBJ1-2	NA	14	CASSVLGTQNGYTF	TGTGCCAGCAGCGTCCTCGGGACACAGAATGGCTACACCTTC
NA	TRBV4-2	TRBJ1-3	NA	15	CASSQGGGAGNTIYF	TGTGCCAGCAGCCAAGGAGGAGGAGCTGGAAACACCATATATTTT
once	TRBV9	TRBJ2-6	TRBD1	21	CASSGRGNTGTGDSGANVLTF	TGTGCCAGCAGCGGGAGAGGAAATACCGGGACAGGGGACTCCGGGGCCAACGTCCTGACTTTC
NA	TRBV5-6	TRBJ2-3	NA	16	CASSLRPGGPTDTQYF	TGTGCCAGCAGCTTGAGACCAGGGGGGCCCACAGATACGCAGTATTTT
few	TRBV5-5	TRBJ1-5	TRBD1	14	CASSSRTGGQPQHF	TGTGCCAGCAGCTCGAGAACAGGGGGTCAGCCCCAGCATTTT
NA	TRBV6-5	TRBJ1-2	NA	12	CASSPRSDGYTF	TGTGCCAGCAGTCCCCGATCGGATGGCTACACCTTC
NA	TRBV5-8	TRBJ1-5	NA	17	CASSLYVRVYSNQPQHF	TGTGCCAGCAGCTTGTATGTTAGGGTTTATAGCAATCAGCCCCAGCATTTT
NA	TRBV7-3	TRBJ2-3	TRBD1	16	CASSSPTGDGTDTQYF	TGTGCCAGCAGCTCCCCGACAGGGGATGGCACAGATACGCAGTATTTT
NA	TRBV2	TRBJ2-1	NA	11	CASSPYGEQFF	TGTGCCAGCAGCCCCTACGGTGAGCAGTTCTTC
once	TRBV19	TRBJ1-1	NA	15	CASSIRDFAGTEAFF	TGTGCCAGTAGTATCCGGGATTTTGCGGGCACTGAAGCTTTCTTT